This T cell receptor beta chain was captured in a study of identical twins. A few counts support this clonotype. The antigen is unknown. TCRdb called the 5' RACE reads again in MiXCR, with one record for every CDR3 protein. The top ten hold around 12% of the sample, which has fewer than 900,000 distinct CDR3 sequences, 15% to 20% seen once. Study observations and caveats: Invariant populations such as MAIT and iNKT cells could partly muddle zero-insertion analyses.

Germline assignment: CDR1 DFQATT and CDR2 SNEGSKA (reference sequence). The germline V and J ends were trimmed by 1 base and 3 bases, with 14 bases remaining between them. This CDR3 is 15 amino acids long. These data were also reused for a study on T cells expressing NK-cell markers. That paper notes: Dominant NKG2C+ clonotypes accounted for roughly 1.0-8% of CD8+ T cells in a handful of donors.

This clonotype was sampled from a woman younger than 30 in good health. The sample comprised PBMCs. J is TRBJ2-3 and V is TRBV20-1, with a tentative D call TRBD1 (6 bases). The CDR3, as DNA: TGCAGTGCTAGAGGTTGGGGGCGCGGGACAGATACGCAGTATTTT. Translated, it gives CSARGWGRGTDTQYF.